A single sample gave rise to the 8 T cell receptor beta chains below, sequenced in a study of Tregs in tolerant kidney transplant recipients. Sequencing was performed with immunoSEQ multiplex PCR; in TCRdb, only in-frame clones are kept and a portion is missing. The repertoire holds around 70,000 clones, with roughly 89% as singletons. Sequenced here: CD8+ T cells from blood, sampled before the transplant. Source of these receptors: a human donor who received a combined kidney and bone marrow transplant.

CDR3 loop: CASSLNGMSGQDDGSVQPQHF. The CDR3 region has the DNA TGCGCCAGCAGTCTCAACGGAATGTCAGGACAGGACGATGGGTCTGTTCAGCCCCAGCATTTT. The chain recombines TRBV23-1 with TRBJ1-5, with 7 bases aligning to TRBD1. TRBV23-1 is noted as an ORF with a role that remains uncertain. The CDR3 totals 21 residues. The junction had 27 bases not matched to a gene; V was cut back by 4 bases and J by 6 bases.

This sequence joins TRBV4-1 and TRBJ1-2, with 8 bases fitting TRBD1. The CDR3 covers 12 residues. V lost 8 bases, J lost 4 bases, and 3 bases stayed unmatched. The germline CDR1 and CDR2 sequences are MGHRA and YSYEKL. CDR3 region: CASQGAGYGYTF. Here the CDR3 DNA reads TGCGCCAGCCAGGGGGCAGGCTATGGCTACACCTTC.

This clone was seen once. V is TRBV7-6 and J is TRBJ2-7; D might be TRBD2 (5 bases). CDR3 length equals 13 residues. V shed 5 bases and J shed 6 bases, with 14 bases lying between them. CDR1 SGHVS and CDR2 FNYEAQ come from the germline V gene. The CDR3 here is CASSPGSSPEQYF. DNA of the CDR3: TGTGCCAGCAGCCCAGGTTCTAGCCCCGAGCAGTACTTC. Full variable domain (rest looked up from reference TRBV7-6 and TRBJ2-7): GAGVSQSPRYKVTKRGQDVALRCDPISGHVSLYWYRQALGQGPEFLTYFNYEAQQDKSGLPNDRFSAERPEGSISTLTIQRTEQRDSAMYRCASSPGSSPEQYFGPGTRLTVT.

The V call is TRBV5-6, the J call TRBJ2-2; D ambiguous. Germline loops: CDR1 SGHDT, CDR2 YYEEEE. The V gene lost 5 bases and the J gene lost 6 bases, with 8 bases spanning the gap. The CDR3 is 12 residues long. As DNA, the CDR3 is TGTGCCAGCAGGACTTGGTCCGGGGAGCTGTTTTTT. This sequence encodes CASRTWSGELFF.

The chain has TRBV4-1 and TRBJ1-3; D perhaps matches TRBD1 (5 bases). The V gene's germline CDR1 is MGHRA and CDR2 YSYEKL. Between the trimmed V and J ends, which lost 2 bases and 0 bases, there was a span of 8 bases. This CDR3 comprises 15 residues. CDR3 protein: CASSQSQGSGNTIYF. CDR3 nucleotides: TGCGCCAGCAGCCAAAGTCAGGGCTCTGGAAACACCATATATTTT.

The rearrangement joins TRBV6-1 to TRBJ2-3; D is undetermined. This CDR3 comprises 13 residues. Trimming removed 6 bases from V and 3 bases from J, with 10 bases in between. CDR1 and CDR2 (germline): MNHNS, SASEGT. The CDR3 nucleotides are TGTGCCAGCAGCCCTATCAAAACAGATACGCAGTATTTT. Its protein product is CASSPIKTDTQYF.

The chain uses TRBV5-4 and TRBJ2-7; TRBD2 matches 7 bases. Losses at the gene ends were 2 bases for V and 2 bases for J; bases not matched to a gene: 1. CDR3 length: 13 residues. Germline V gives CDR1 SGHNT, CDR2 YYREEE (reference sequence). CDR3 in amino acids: CASSLSGTYEQYF. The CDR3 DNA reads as TGTGCCAGCAGCTTAAGCGGGACCTACGAGCAGTACTTC.

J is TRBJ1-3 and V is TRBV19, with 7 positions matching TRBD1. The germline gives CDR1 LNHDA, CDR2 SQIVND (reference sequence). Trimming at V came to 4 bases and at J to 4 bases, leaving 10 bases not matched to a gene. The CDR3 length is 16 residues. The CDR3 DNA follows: TGTGCCAGTAGTAGCTACCTCGGGACAGCGGGAAACACCATATATTTT. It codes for CASSSYLGTAGNTIYF.